This TCR beta chain emerged from a study of blood T cell repertoires in COVID-19. Background on the study: Material from acute and convalescent COVID-19 was sourced from the United States, Italy and Spain.

Germline V gene lookup returns CDR1 SGHAT and CDR2 FQDESV (reference sequence). CDR3 size: 13 residues. V trimming: 5 bases; J trimming: 2 bases; junction bases outside the gene matches: 1. Authors' processing steps: Reference gene primers were amplified, and this amplification served to estimate nucleated cell counts. TCRdb's copy holds only in-frame clones and misses some; the assay was immunoSEQ multiplex PCR. The D gene and trimming were derived from the DNA, and the V and J assignments and clone size from that table. The sample holds roughly 150,000 clones, more than 80% seen once. Sequenced input: peripheral blood. J is TRBJ1-2 and V is TRBV11-1; 8 bases line up with TRBD1. This sequence originates from a woman older than 75 with acute or convalescent COVID-19. CDR3 DNA: TGTGCCAGCAGCCGGACAGGGAACTATGGCTACACCTTC. It yields the protein CASSRTGNYGYTF.